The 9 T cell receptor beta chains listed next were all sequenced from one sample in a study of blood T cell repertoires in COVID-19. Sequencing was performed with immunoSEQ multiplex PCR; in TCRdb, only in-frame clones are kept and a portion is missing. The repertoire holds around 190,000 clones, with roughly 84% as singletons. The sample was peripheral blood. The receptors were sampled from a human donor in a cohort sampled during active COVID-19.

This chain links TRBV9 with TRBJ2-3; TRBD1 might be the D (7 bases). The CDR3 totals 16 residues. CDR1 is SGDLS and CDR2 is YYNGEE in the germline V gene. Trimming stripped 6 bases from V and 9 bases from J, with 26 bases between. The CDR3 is CASTDPRDRGEVTQYF. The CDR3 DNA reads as TGTGCCAGCACCGACCCACGGGACAGAGGGGAGGTCACGCAGTATTTT.

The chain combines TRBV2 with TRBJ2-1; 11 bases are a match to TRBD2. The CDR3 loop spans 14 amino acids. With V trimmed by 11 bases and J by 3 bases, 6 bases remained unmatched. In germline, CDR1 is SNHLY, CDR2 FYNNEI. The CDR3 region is CAGEGLADYNEQFF. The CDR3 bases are TGTGCCGGGGAGGGACTAGCGGACTACAATGAGCAGTTCTTC.

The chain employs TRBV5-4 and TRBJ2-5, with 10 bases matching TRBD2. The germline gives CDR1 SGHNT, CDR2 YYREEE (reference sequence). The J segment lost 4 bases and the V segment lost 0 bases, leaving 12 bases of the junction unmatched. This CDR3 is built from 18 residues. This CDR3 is CASSLARLAGEGLETQYF. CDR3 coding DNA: TGTGCCAGCAGCTTGGCCCGTCTAGCGGGAGAGGGGTTAGAGACCCAGTACTTC.

CDR3 residues: CASSTGGNIQYF. For the CDR3, the DNA is TGTGCCAGCAGTACAGGGGGGAACATTCAGTACTTC. V usage is TRBV27 and J usage is TRBJ2-4; TRBD1 matches at 8 bases. After removal of 5 bases from V and 7 bases from J, the junction contained 1 base not matched to a gene. The germline V gene has CDR1 MNHEY and CDR2 SMNVEV (reference sequence). The CDR3 sequence is 12 residues long.

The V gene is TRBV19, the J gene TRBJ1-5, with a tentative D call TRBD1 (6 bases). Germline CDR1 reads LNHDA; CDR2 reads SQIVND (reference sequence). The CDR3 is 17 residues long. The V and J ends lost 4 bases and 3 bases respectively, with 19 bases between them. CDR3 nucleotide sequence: TGTGCCAGTAGTAGGGGGTCGAGACAGGCGCCCAATCAGCCCCAGCATTTT. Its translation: CASSRGSRQAPNQPQHF.

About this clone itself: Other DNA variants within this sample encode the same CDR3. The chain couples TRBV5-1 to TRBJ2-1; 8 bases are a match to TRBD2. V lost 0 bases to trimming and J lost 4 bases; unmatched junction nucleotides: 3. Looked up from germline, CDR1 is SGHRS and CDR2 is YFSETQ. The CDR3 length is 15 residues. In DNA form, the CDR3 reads TGCGCCAGCAGCTTGGCGGGAGGGACATACAATGAGCAGTTCTTC. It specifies CASSLAGGTYNEQFF. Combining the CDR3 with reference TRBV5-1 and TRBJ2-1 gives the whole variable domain KAGVTQTPRYLIKTRGQQVTLSCSPISGHRSVSWYQQTPGQGLQFLFEYFSETQRNKGNFPGRFSGRQFSNSRSEMNVSTLELGDSALYLCASSLAGGTYNEQFFGPGTRLTVL.

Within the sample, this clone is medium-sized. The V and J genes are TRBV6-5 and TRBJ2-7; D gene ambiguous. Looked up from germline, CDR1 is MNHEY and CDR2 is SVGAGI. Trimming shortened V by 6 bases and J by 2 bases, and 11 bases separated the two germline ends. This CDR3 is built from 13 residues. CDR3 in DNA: TGTGCCAGCAGCGTGGGCCACACCTACGAGCAGTACTTC. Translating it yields CASSVGHTYEQYF.

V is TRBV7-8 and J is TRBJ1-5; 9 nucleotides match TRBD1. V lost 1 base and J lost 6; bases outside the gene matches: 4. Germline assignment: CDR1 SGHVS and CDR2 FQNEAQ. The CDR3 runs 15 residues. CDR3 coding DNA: TGTGCCAGCAGCTTAGGACAGGGGGGTAGTCAGCCCCAGCATTTT. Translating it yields CASSLGQGGSQPQHF.

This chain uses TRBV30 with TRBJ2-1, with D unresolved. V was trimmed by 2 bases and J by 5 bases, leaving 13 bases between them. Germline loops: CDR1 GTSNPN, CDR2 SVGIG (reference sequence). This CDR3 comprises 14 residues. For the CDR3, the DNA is TGTGCCTGGAGTTATGGCTACACAGACAATGAGCAGTTCTTC. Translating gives CAWSYGYTDNEQFF.